This TCR beta chain came from a study of OX40 agonist ivuxolimab in advanced cancers. With respect to this clone: Its target is not known. This specimen includes other DNA sequences encoding the same CDR3.

TCRdb's table, derived via immunoSEQ multiplex PCR, lists solely in-frame clones and lacks some. The data show roughly 40,000 clones, about 90% seen once. Overall study findings and caveats: Both CD4+ and CD8+ T cell populations in blood had undergone clonal expansion by week 6 at 0.1 to 3.0 mg/kg.

V gave up 0 bases and J gave up 0 bases, with 8 bases separating them. CDR3 size: 15 residues. Germline loops: CDR1 SGDLS, CDR2 YYNGEE. Sample: CD4+ or CD8+ T cells sorted from blood, taken in a trial of the OX40 agonist ivuxolimab. The sequence derives from an adult with an advanced solid tumor such as melanoma, head and neck, liver or kidney cancer. The rearrangement joins TRBV9 to TRBJ2-3; D remains unclear. In DNA form, the CDR3 reads TGTGCCAGCAGCGTAGACGGCAGAAGCACAGATACGCAGTATTTT. Amino acid sequence: CASSVDGRSTDTQYF.